This is a list of T cell receptor beta chains from one sample in a study of CD8+ T cells in alopecia areata. Method: immunoSEQ multiplex PCR; TCRdb's copy keeps in-frame clones and lacks some. In the table there are 140,000 to 150,000 clones, nearly 55% of which are singletons. Sample: CD8+ T cells sorted from blood, taken at week 4, from a patient treated with tofacitinib. Receptors originate from a human donor with alopecia areata. Both conserved end residues are part of each CDR3. The D gene is left open where the match is weak. Rows give clone size only sometimes, using once, few, many, or a class for an expanded clone.

d_call: .
v_call: TRBV6-1
clone_size: .
j_call: TRBJ1-1
cdr3_aa: CASIKSPEAFF
cdr3_nt: TGTGCCAGCATTAAAAGCCCTGAAGCTTTCTTT

d_call: .
v_call: TRBV27
clone_size: few
j_call: TRBJ1-6
cdr3_aa: CASSLSPGYNSPLHF
cdr3_nt: TGTGCCAGCAGTTTAAGTCCGGGTTATAATTCACCCCTCCACTTT

d_call: .
v_call: TRBV14
clone_size: .
j_call: TRBJ1-2
cdr3_aa: CASSQDGSYSNYGYTF
cdr3_nt: TGTGCCAGCAGCCAAGACGGTTCTTACTCTAACTATGGCTACACCTTC

d_call: .
v_call: TRBV6-5
clone_size: .
j_call: TRBJ2-7
cdr3_aa: CASSYLGLGLDEQYF
cdr3_nt: TGTGCCAGCAGTTACCTAGGGCTAGGGTTGGACGAGCAGTACTTC

d_call: .
v_call: TRBV5-6
clone_size: .
j_call: TRBJ2-7
cdr3_aa: CASSWGPGVYEQYF
cdr3_nt: TGTGCCAGCAGCTGGGGCCCGGGGGTCTACGAGCAGTACTTC

d_call: .
v_call: TRBV30
clone_size: .
j_call: TRBJ1-6
cdr3_aa: CAWRLKPLVGNSPLHF
cdr3_nt: TGTGCCTGGAGGTTAAAACCTTTGGTCGGTAATTCACCCCTCCACTTT

d_call: .
v_call: TRBV6-6
clone_size: few
j_call: TRBJ2-2
cdr3_aa: CASSYSMARNTGELFF
cdr3_nt: TGTGCCAGCAGTTACTCGATGGCAAGAAACACCGGGGAGCTGTTTTTT

d_call: .
v_call: TRBV9
clone_size: .
j_call: TRBJ2-1
cdr3_aa: CASSVAGRINEQFF
cdr3_nt: TGTGCCAGCAGCGTAGCGGGACGGATCAATGAGCAGTTCTTC

d_call: TRBD1
v_call: TRBV19
clone_size: .
j_call: TRBJ2-2
cdr3_aa: CASSLDREGTGELFF
cdr3_nt: TGTGCCAGTAGTCTCGACAGGGAAGGCACCGGGGAGCTGTTTTTT

d_call: .
v_call: TRBV2
clone_size: few
j_call: TRBJ1-5
cdr3_aa: CASVGGGSNQPQHF
cdr3_nt: TGTGCCAGCGTTGGCGGGGGGAGCAATCAGCCCCAGCATTTT